This TCR beta chain was observed in a study of cytomegalovirus exposure and HLA in healthy donors (dated by TCRdb to about 2017). About the investigation overall: An earlier analysis of approximately 600 of the donors reported about 250 Gb of sequence data and some 120 million unique TCR beta sequences from about 200 million T cells. An early release covering 550 to 650 HLA-typed donors comprised 250 to 350 gigabases of sequencing data and 85 million or so unique TCR sequences. The genetic ancestry cluster associated with self-reported Caucasian donors included over 65% of the 300 to 400 genotyped donors. The aim of the study was to test whether cataloging public T cell receptors could identify signatures of past pathogen exposure. The T cell repertoires of around 670 subjects were profiled by immunosequencing and related to cytomegalovirus serostatus. In addition to the first cohort of several hundred subjects, a separate validation cohort of 130 or so different subjects was used. To predict cytomegalovirus infection status, the study combined high-throughput TCR immunosequencing, statistical association of individual TCRs with disease status, and machine learning. A later analysis re-analyzed previously published TCR beta repertoires from 650 to 800 donors and added high-resolution HLA genotyping to study TCR occurrence patterns. Rather than drawing on any new phenotypic data, the later analysis identified candidate immune exposures from TCR beta sequences and the way those sequences occurred across donors. In an earlier analysis of several hundred of the donors, high-throughput TCR beta sequencing was used to judge whether each TCR beta V gene segment behaved as functional or pseudogenic. Alongside the repertoire data, information on donor age, sex, ethnicity and CMV serostatus was compiled. A later genetic analysis took genome-wide SNP genotypes for about three fifths of the roughly 700 donors and used that subset as a discovery cohort. Every discovery cohort repertoire had been produced on one sequencing platform. HLA typing covered class I and class II loci at four-digit resolution. The number of typed donors differed by locus: roughly 629-630 for A, B, C, DRB1 and DQB1; 500 to 550 for DQA1; 606 for DPA1; and about 450 for DPB1. Roughly five DR-DQ haplotypes were handled as single units for association and clustering because linkage in the cohort was strong. Among some 400 genotyped donors of the cohort, an average of around 240,000 unique TCR beta nucleotide sequences were sequenced per donor, around 18% of them non-productive. The study at large found these results: It was suggested by the authors that the approach could potentially be generalized to other disease states and immunological phenotypes. HLA typing was unavailable for some donors at each locus, so association tests used only the typed subset. A total of fewer than 200 TCR beta chains were listed by the study as associated with cytomegalovirus. In a later genetic analysis, a missense DCLRE1C variant was associated with V-gene and J-gene trimming of TCR beta chains, and the association was replicated in an independent cohort. A cluster of highly shared sequence variants was judged likely to represent a technical artifact of the sequencing pipeline. Most TCR sequences were observed very rarely across donors, whereas some public TCRs were present in many individuals. Immune exposure information for the cohort was limited to CMV serostatus. A later analysis found that TCR association rates varied across HLA loci, with DRB1 alleles showing the most associated TCRs and HLA-C alleles the fewest. In vitro tests confirmed that a few of the cytomegalovirus-associated TCR beta chains recognize cytomegalovirus antigens. A later analysis reported that several top co-occurrence clusters appeared linked to parvovirus B19, influenza, CMV and Epstein-Barr virus. At a false discovery rate of 0.05, a later analysis linked approximately 18,000 TCR beta sequences to specific HLA alleles. Because counts were too low, approximately 15 rarely observed V segments, including chromosome 9 orphons, were excluded from the earlier analysis of 587 of the donors. When HLA alleles, especially DR and DQ, strongly co-occurred, attributing TCR associations to individual alleles was difficult. Compared with equally common non-associated chains, HLA-associated TCR beta chains in a later analysis were more clonally expanded and had lower generation probabilities. The cohort was sequenced for TCR beta chains only, and without alpha or paired-chain data the features that could be detected were limited. A later analysis found that most CMV-associated TCR beta chains appeared HLA-restricted, with HLA associations seemingly driven largely by CMV exposure. Sequencing depth was assumed to be roughly uniform across donors in the presence/absence analyses, though that assumption may not hold. The classifier was reported to diagnose cytomegalovirus status with high specificity and sensitivity in both the original and validation cohorts. In an earlier analysis of around 600 of the donors, most TCR beta V segments appeared in productive rearrangements about 90% or about 30% of the time, broadly matching IMGT annotations. A further reported finding was that TCR beta sequences accurately predicted the HLA-A and HLA-B alleles for most subjects in the first cohort. Some IMGT-functional V segments, including TRBV6-2 and TRBV6-3, could not be told apart with the 87-base-pair reads, so those segments were excluded. In a later genetic analysis, fewer N-insertions in productive TCRs were reported among donors in an Asian-associated ancestry cluster than the roughly 710-donor mean. Linkage disequilibrium might explain the correlated functional status among segregating V segments, but an unknown experimental factor could not be excluded.

V is cut back by 4 bases and J by 6 bases, with 7 bases in the junction unmatched. As encoded in the germline V gene (reference sequence), CDR1 is SGHNT while CDR2 is YYREEE. Spanning cysteine to phenylalanine, the CDR3 consists of 14 amino acids. Only the CDR3 region is kept as DNA, spanning 42 bases read in frame from base 1. The cohort was made up of 500 to 850 healthy bone marrow donors. All cohort members were sampled while nominally healthy, although unrecorded immune exposures were likely present. The donor tested CMV seronegative, placing the donor among the 350 or so seronegative members of the cohort. Every donor gave a peripheral blood sample, and the peripheral blood mononuclear cells from that sample were used for TCR beta sequencing. Genomic DNA extraction from the blood cell samples was performed with the Qiagen DNeasy Blood Extraction Kit. This clone was picked up a small number of times. Its antigen target is currently unknown. Qualities for individual bases were not recorded, and no much larger clone is one base off.

The protocol used for the library was the immunoSEQ multiplex PCR assay. For the multiplex PCR, a mixture combining 60 forward primers for TCR Vbeta segments and 13 reverse primers for TCR Jbeta segments was used. A multiplex PCR assay on genomic DNA amplified the CDR3 region of rearranged TCR beta genes. The amplified TCR beta libraries were sequenced on the Illumina HiSeq System as 87-base-pair reads. Regarding the original processing steps: Across the 700 or so repertoires, a later analysis counted roughly 84 million unique TCR beta chains, roughly 11 million of which were shared by at least two donors. A nearest-neighbor algorithm error-corrected the raw reads and collapsed the reads into unique sequences, merging closely related sequences to remove PCR and sequencing errors. To assign V, D and J gene segments, CDR3 sequences were aligned to IMGT reference sequences. For a sequence to be retained, a match of at least six nucleotides was required to both a V gene segment and a J gene segment. Rearrangements were classified as productive when the CDR3 lacked stop codons and remained in frame with V and J, and all other rearrangements were classified as non-productive. CDR3 was defined by IMGT convention, running from the second conserved V-encoded cysteine to the conserved J-encoded phenylalanine. The earlier analysis of about 590 of the donors excluded sequences that lacked an unambiguous match to a single V gene segment. In an earlier analysis of several hundred of the donors, V segments were called functional above 56.7% productive rearrangements and were called segregating when the between-donor standard deviation exceeded 5%. A statistical classification framework was built to diagnose cytomegalovirus status from the catalog of TCR beta chain sequences. In a later analysis, V and J genes were assigned by comparing TCR nucleotide sequences against IMGT/GENE-DB human TR gene sequences. In a later analysis, CDR3 sequences and most-parsimonious VDJ recombination scenarios were assigned using the TCRdist pipeline. A later analysis defined each TCR beta chain by its CDR3 amino acid sequence plus V-gene family, and excluded reads lacking a unique V-gene family. In a later analysis, fewer than 600 highly shared, low-generation-probability nucleotide sequences were removed to address suspected cross-contamination and a sequencing artifact. For each public chain, a later analysis derived a clonal expansion index from normalized ranks of inferred template counts within each repertoire. In a later analysis, generation probabilities were computed with a VDJ recombination model fitted to out-of-frame rearrangements, and the resulting probabilities were checked against IGoR. A later analysis scored TCR-TCR, TCR-HLA and TCR-CMV co-occurrence with hypergeometric tests, applying a repertoire-size bias correction to TCR pairs. In a later analysis, false discovery rates were estimated by permuting HLA or CMV assignments 20 times. In a later analysis, co-occurring TCRs were grouped with DBSCAN, and TCRdist sequence similarity was added when clustering was performed within HLA-allele-positive subsets. Co-occurrence clustering excluded repertoires with fewer than 30,000 or more than 120,000 public chains, plus five with anomalous nucleotide sharing. TCRdb holds this immuneACCESS table with in-frame rearrangements only. Some clones are missing; in checked studies, unresolved V genes explain under half, and the rest has no known cause. V, J and clone size are taken as reported in that table, and D and trimming were inferred from the DNA itself. Within this sample are some 120,000 clones, with roughly 15% of them counted one time only. The ten largest make up 1.9% of the sample.

Sequencing used PBMCs. In this chain, TRBV5-4 is recombined with TRBJ2-7, and 10 junctional nucleotides match TRBD1. The receptor comes from a woman aged 18-35 years in good health and CMV-seronegative. The nucleotide sequence is given as TGTGCCAGCAGCGGGACAGGGGATATCCTCGAGCAGTACTTC. This encodes CASSGTGDILEQYF.